The 32 T cell receptor beta chains given below trace back to one sample, sequenced in a study of blood T cells in healthy people across ages. PCR was performed a second time for roughly 7 to 12 cycles using a sample-barcoded 5' primer and a J-beta primer mix. MiXCR was run by TCRdb on the 5' RACE reads, yielding one entry per CDR3 protein. The sample has over 700,000 distinct CDR3 sequences, approximately 53% seen once. The sequencing input was blood. These receptors were obtained from a man aged 80 or over in good health.

The chain has TRBV28 and TRBJ1-6, with a weak D call TRBD1 (5 bases). Germline V CDR1 and CDR2: MDHEN, SYDVKM. This CDR3 is built from 10 residues. V was cut by 11 bases and J by 8 bases, with 7 bases left in between. The CDR3 region is CAAGHSPLHF. For the CDR3, the DNA is TGTGCCGCGGGGCATTCACCCCTCCACTTT.

This clonotype appeared a few times. The chain is built from TRBV27 and TRBJ2-7; no firm D call. From germline, CDR1 is MNHEY and CDR2 SMNVEV (reference sequence). Trimming took off 5 bases at V and 2 bases at J, with 16 bases between the two ends. The CDR3 is made up of 15 amino acids. The CDR3 here is CASSAPSRSAYEQYF. The CDR3 DNA follows: TGTGCCAGCAGTGCGCCCAGTCGGAGCGCCTACGAGCAGTACTTC.

This clonotype showed up just a few times. The chain carries TRBV9 and TRBJ2-3; 10 bases agree with TRBD1. The germline V gene has CDR1 SGDLS and CDR2 YYNGEE. This CDR3 comprises 15 residues. J lost 2 bases, V lost 6 bases, and 6 bases had no gene match. The CDR3 spells CASNDGTGDTDTQYF. In nucleotides, the CDR3 is TGTGCCAGCAACGATGGGACAGGGGACACAGATACGCAGTATTTT.

The chain has TRBV24-1 and TRBJ1-2; no firm D call. CDR3 length: 16 residues. The V end lost 3 bases, the J end lost 7 bases, and 20 bases lay between the germline ends. Germline CDR1 is KGHDR and CDR2 is SFDVKD. The CDR3 is CATSDDIRTGGGGYTF. The CDR3 nucleotides read TGTGCCACCAGTGATGATATCCGGACGGGCGGTGGTGGCTACACCTTC.

For this clonotype: Its ends do not fully match the called genes, so a read error is possible. The chain couples TRBV14 to TRBJ2-3, with a weak D call TRBD2 (5 bases). CDR1 and CDR2 (germline): SGHDN, FVKESK. The CDR3 extends over 18 amino acids. CDR3 sequence: CASSQTLFGGPSTDAQYF. CDR3 coding DNA: TGTGCCAGCAGCCAAACCCTCTTTGGCGGTCCTAGCACAGATGCGCAGTATTTT.

As regards this clonotype: Compared with germline, one end of the junction differs, possibly owing to a read error. The CDR3 region is CATSREMDRVTEAFF. CDR3 in DNA: TGTGCCACCAGCCGAGAGATGGACAGGGTGACTGAAGCTTTCTTT. The chain couples TRBV15 to TRBJ1-1, with TRBD1 matching 8 bases. The CDR3 spans 15 residues. Germline-derived CDR1 and CDR2 are LNHNV and YYDKDF (reference sequence). The whole variable domain, remainder taken from reference TRBV15 and TRBJ1-1, is DAMVIQNPRYQVTQFGKPVTLSCSQTLNHNVMYWYQQKSSQAPKLLFHYYDKDFNNEADTPDNFQSRRPNTSFCFLDIRSPGLGDTAMYLCATSREMDRVTEAFFGQGTRLTVV.

This clonotype turned up a few times. V usage is TRBV3-1 and J usage is TRBJ2-3; 9 bases match TRBD2. Germline CDR1 reads LGHDT; CDR2 reads YNNKEL (reference sequence). With V trimmed by 5 bases and J by 2 bases, 2 bases remained unmatched. This CDR3 comprises 14 residues. CDR3 sequence reads: CASSVAGATDTQYF. The DNA of the CDR3 is TGTGCCAGCAGCGTAGCGGGAGCCACAGATACGCAGTATTTT.

This clonotype appeared a few times. V is TRBV7-9 and J is TRBJ2-1; 9 bases align to TRBD2. Germline values: CDR1 SEHNR, CDR2 FQNEAQ (reference sequence). V lost 5 bases, J lost 1 base, and 6 bases stayed unmatched. This CDR3 spans 16 amino acids. The CDR3, as DNA: TGTGCCAGCAGCCCGAGACTAGCGGCTTCCTACAATGAGCAGTTCTTC. This sequence encodes CASSPRLAASYNEQFF.

Notes on this clonotype: An end of the junction does not agree with germline; a read error may underlie this. The chain has TRBV2 and TRBJ2-7; no clear D gene. The CDR3 contains 11 residues. Germline values: CDR1 SNHLY, CDR2 FYNNEI. The CDR3 protein is CAISGFNEQYF. DNA for the CDR3: TGTGCCATCAGTGGCTTCAACGAGCAGTACTTC. Filled out from reference TRBV2 and TRBJ2-7, the complete variable domain reads EPEVTQTPSHQVTQMGQEVILRCVPISNHLYFYWYRQILGQKVEFLVSFYNNEISEKSEIFDDQFSVERPDGSNFTLKIRSTKLEDSAMYFCAISGFNEQYFGPGTRLTVT.

The chain is built from TRBV20-1 and TRBJ2-7; 8 nucleotides match TRBD2. The CDR3 sequence is 15 residues long. V lost 5 bases, J lost 7 bases, and 16 bases stayed unmatched. Per the germline V gene, CDR1 is DFQATT and CDR2 is SNEGSKA (reference sequence). Here the CDR3 reads CSAYQRGSSYNEQYF. CDR3 bases: TGCAGTGCTTATCAGCGGGGGAGCTCCTACAATGAGCAGTACTTC.

The CDR3, as DNA: TGTGCCAGCAGCCTACTAGCGGGAGGGTCGGGGGAGCTGTTTTTT. This gives the protein CASSLLAGGSGELFF. The rearrangement joins TRBV4-2 to TRBJ2-2; 13 bases align to TRBD2. The trim removed 4 bases at V and 8 bases at J, leaving 4 bases unmatched. Germline V gene lookup returns CDR1 LGHNA and CDR2 YNFKEQ. CDR3 length equals 15 residues.

The rearrangement uses TRBV10-2 and TRBJ1-2; the D is unclear. V gave up 2 bases and J gave up 5 bases, with 9 bases separating them. Germline lookup yields CDR1 WSHSY and CDR2 SAAADI. The CDR3 has 13 residues. CDR3 loop: CASSEPARYGYTF. The CDR3 DNA sequence: TGCGCCAGCAGTGAGCCAGCCCGATATGGCTACACCTTC.

The CDR3 sequence is CATSRGLAAISYEQYF. Written as DNA, the CDR3 is TGTGCCACCAGCAGAGGACTAGCGGCTATCTCCTACGAGCAGTACTTC. This sequence joins TRBV15 and TRBJ2-7, with 9 bases identical to TRBD2. This CDR3 contains 16 residues. V was pared by 1 base and J by 0 bases, with 4 bases of the junction left unmatched. Germline CDR1 is LNHNV and CDR2 is YYDKDF (reference sequence).

This clonotype was seen only a few times. The rearrangement joins TRBV5-6 to TRBJ1-2, with TRBD1 matching 8 bases. The CDR3 consists of 17 residues. Germline CDR1 and CDR2: SGHDT and YYEEEE. Unmatched junction bases numbered 11, after V lost 0 bases and J lost 4 bases. As DNA, the CDR3 is TGTGCCAGCAGCTTGGGGTCAGGACAGGGAGGCCGCTATGGCTACACCTTC. It codes for CASSLGSGQGGRYGYTF.

J is TRBJ2-1 and V is TRBV7-9; 7 bases line up with TRBD2. The CDR3 extends over 19 amino acids. The trim removed 3 bases at V and 4 bases at J, leaving 18 bases unmatched. CDR1 and CDR2 from the germline V gene are SEHNR and FQNEAQ (reference sequence). CDR3 sequence reads: CASSLFPGRPPTRYNEQFF. The CDR3 DNA reads as TGTGCCAGCAGCTTGTTTCCCGGGAGGCCCCCGACAAGATACAATGAGCAGTTCTTC.

The rearrangement uses TRBV10-3 and TRBJ2-7, with 8 nucleotides matching TRBD1. Losses at the gene ends were 5 bases for V and 2 bases for J; bases not matched to a gene: 5. The CDR3 length is 14 residues. From germline, CDR1 is ENHRY and CDR2 SYGVKD. This CDR3 reads CAISSGTGPYEQYF. CDR3 sequence (DNA): TGTGCCATCAGTTCCGGGACAGGCCCCTACGAGCAGTACTTC.

About this clonotype: Since a much larger clone is just one base distant, this may be a read error. The chain carries TRBV29-1 and TRBJ2-1; D assignment may be TRBD1 or TRBD2 (5 bases each). The last part of the DNA fits TRBJ2-7 better; the J call may be wrong. The CDR3 spans 13 residues. Germline V lookup: CDR1 SQVTM, CDR2 ANQGSEA. The CDR3 nucleotides are TGCAGCGTTGGAGGTGGGGGAGAAAATGAGCAGTACTTC. Translated, it gives CSVGGGGENEQYF.

A word on this clonotype: The junction departs from germline at one end; a sequencing error may be responsible. The rearrangement links TRBV6-2 or TRBV6-3 to TRBJ2-1; D is uncertain. The CDR3 is 16 amino acids. Germline V gene data show CDR1 as MNHEY and CDR2 as SVGEGT. For the CDR3, the DNA is TGTGCCGGCAGTTACTCTGGGGTTTTCCGAGACAATGAGCAGTTCTTC. Translating gives CAGSYSGVFRDNEQFF.

Here the CDR3 DNA reads TGTGCCAGCAGCCATGGGACAGGGGCGGGCAATCAGCCCCAGCATTTT. As protein: CASSHGTGAGNQPQHF. V usage is TRBV3-1 and J usage is TRBJ1-5; 10 positions match TRBD1. Germline CDR1 is LGHDT and CDR2 is YNNKEL (reference sequence). After removal of 3 bases from V and 2 bases from J, the junction contained 4 bases not matched to a gene. The CDR3 runs to 16 residues.

In its sample, this clonotype was seen a few times. The V call is TRBV4-1, the J call TRBJ2-4; D is ambiguous. Germline assignment: CDR1 MGHRA and CDR2 YSYEKL. V was shortened by 5 bases and J by 1 base, with 18 bases between the two germline ends. The CDR3 sequence is 17 residues long. CDR3 sequence (DNA): TGCGCCAGCAGCGACCCAGTGGGCCCCAGGGCCAAAAACATTCAGTACTTC. This sequence encodes CASSDPVGPRAKNIQYF.

This chain joins TRBV12-3 or TRBV12-4 and TRBJ2-1; 7 bases align to TRBD2. The CDR3 is 15 residues long. The V segment lost 5 bases and the J segment 6 bases; nucleotides outside the gene matches: 10. The CDR3 loop is CASSRVTGRVNEQFF. In DNA form, the CDR3 reads TGTGCCAGCAGTCGAGTGACGGGGAGGGTCAATGAGCAGTTCTTC.

The rearrangement joins TRBV7-3 to TRBJ2-3; 10 nucleotides match TRBD1. Germline-derived CDR1 and CDR2 are SGHTA and FQGTGA. The trim removed 4 bases at V and 3 bases at J, leaving 1 base unmatched. The CDR3 is 14 amino acids. CDR3 amino acids: CASSWTGGTDTQYF. In nucleotides, the CDR3 is TGTGCCAGCAGCTGGACAGGGGGAACAGATACGCAGTATTTT.

The chain uses TRBV3-1 and TRBJ2-5, with a tentative D call TRBD2 (6 bases). V was shortened by 4 bases and J by 5 bases, with 14 bases between the two germline ends. This CDR3 is built from 14 residues. Germline CDR1 reads LGHDT; CDR2 reads YNNKEL (reference sequence). CDR3 protein: CASSPHGGEETQYF. The CDR3 region has the DNA TGTGCCAGCAGCCCCCACGGGGGTGAGGAGACCCAGTACTTC.

This clonotype was recorded a few times. The V and J genes are TRBV6-6 and TRBJ2-3, with TRBD1 matching over 7 bases. This CDR3 has 12 amino acids. CDR1 is MNHNY and CDR2 is SVGAGI in the germline V gene (reference sequence). The J segment lost 14 bases and the V segment lost 7 bases, leaving 12 bases of the junction unmatched. The DNA for the CDR3 is TGTGCCAGCACGAGGGGGCAGGGATACGCGTATTTT. This sequence encodes CASTRGQGYAYF.

This sequence joins TRBV24-1 and TRBJ2-3; tentatively, D is TRBD1 (5 bases). Trimming took off 3 bases at V and 14 bases at J, with 26 bases between the two ends. Germline loops: CDR1 KGHDR, CDR2 SFDVKD. The CDR3 spans 16 residues. The CDR3 sequence is CATSDPRQPAHRYAYF. As DNA, the CDR3 is TGTGCCACCAGTGATCCCAGACAGCCAGCGCACAGATACGCGTATTTT.

This rearrangement joins TRBV27 to TRBJ2-1; 11 bases align to TRBD1. CDR1 is MNHEY, CDR2 SMNVEV, per germline (reference sequence). V lost 1 base to trimming and J lost 7 bases; unmatched junction nucleotides: 3. This CDR3 has 15 residues. The CDR3 protein is CASSLFGQGANEQFF. The CDR3 DNA reads TGTGCCAGCAGTTTATTTGGACAGGGGGCAAATGAGCAGTTCTTC.

A few counts support this clonotype. The chain links TRBV6-5 to TRBJ2-7; D might be TRBD1 (5 bases). V lost 5 bases to trimming and J lost 2 bases, with 16 bases between them. CDR1 and CDR2 (germline): MNHEY, SVGAGI. The CDR3 is 15 residues long. CDR3 residues: CASSQIEKGTYEQYF. The CDR3, as DNA: TGTGCCAGCAGTCAAATAGAAAAGGGGACCTACGAGCAGTACTTC.

This sequence joins TRBV5-1 and TRBJ1-2; perhaps TRBD1 as D (5 bases). Trimming shortened V by 4 bases and J by 6 bases, and 10 bases separated the two germline ends. CDR1 is SGHRS and CDR2 is YFSETQ in the germline V gene. This CDR3 is built from 12 residues. The CDR3 protein is CASSTQGNGYTF. CDR3 sequence (DNA): TGCGCCAGCAGCACTCAGGGAAATGGCTACACCTTC.

V and J are TRBV7-9 and TRBJ2-5; D might be TRBD2 (5 bases). Germline lookup yields CDR1 SEHNR and CDR2 FQNEAQ (reference sequence). The CDR3 sequence is 15 residues long. V shed 1 base and J shed 5 bases, with 14 bases lying between them. The CDR3 is CASSLGGSKTETQYF. The CDR3 bases are TGTGCCAGCAGCTTAGGTGGGAGCAAGACCGAGACCCAGTACTTC.

This chain links TRBV7-9 with TRBJ2-1; tentatively, D is TRBD1 or TRBD2 (5 bases each). Trimming left V 5 bases short and J 9 bases short, with 14 bases between. CDR3 length: 13 amino acids. CDR1 is SEHNR, CDR2 FQNEAQ, per germline (reference sequence). Here the CDR3 DNA reads TGTGCCAGCAGCCGGGACGCTGCACGTGAGCAGTTCTTC. Encoded protein: CASSRDAAREQFF.

A note on this clonotype: A read error may account for a junction end that differs from germline. The chain employs TRBV5-5 and TRBJ2-3, with D tentatively TRBD2 (6 bases). CDR1 is SGHKS and CDR2 is YYEKEE in the germline V gene (reference sequence). The CDR3 totals 14 residues. CDR3 nucleotides: TGTACCAGCAGCTTAGCGGTTTCCACAGATACGCAGTATTTT. Its translation: CTSSLAVSTDTQYF.

This clonotype was detected once. The gene calls are TRBV19 and TRBJ1-1, with D uncertain. This CDR3 region has 13 residues. Germline V gene data show CDR1 as LNHDA and CDR2 as SQIVND (reference sequence). V dropped 7 bases and J dropped 1 base, with 10 bases sitting between them. In DNA form, the CDR3 reads TGTGCCAGTACCCAGGTGGGGAACACTGAAGCTTTCTTT. Translated, it gives CASTQVGNTEAFF.